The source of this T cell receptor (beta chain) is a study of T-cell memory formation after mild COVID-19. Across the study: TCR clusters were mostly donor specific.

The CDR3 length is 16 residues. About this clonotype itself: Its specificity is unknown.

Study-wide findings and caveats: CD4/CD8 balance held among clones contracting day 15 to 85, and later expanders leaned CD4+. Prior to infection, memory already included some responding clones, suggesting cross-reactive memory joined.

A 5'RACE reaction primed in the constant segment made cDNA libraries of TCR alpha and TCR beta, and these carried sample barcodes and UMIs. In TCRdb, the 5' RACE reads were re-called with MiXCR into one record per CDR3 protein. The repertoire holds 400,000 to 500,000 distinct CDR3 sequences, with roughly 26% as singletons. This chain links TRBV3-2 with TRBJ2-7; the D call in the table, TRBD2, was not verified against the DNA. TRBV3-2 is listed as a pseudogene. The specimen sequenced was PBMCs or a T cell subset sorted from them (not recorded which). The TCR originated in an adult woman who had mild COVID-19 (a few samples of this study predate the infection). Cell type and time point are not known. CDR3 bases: TGTGCCAGCAGCCCGACTAGCGGAGCAAGCTCCTACGAGCAGTACTTC. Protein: CASSPTSGASSYEQYF.